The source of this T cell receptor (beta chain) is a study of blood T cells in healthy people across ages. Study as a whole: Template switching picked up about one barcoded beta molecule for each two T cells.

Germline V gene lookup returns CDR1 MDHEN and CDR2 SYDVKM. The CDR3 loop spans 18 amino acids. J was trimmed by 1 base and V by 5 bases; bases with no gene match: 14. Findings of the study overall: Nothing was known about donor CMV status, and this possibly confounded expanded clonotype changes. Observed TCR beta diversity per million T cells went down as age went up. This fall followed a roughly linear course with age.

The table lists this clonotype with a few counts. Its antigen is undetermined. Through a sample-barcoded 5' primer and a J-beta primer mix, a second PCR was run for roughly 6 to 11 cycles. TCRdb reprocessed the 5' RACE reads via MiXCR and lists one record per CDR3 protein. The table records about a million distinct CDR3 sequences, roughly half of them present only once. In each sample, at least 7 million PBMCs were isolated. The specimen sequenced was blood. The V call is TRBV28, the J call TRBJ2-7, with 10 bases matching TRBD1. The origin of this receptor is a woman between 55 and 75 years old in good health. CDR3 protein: CASSPPSGQGLKSYEQYF. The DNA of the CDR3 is TGTGCCAGCAGTCCCCCATCGGGACAGGGGCTCAAGTCCTACGAGCAGTACTTC.